These 12 T cell receptor beta chains were all obtained from the same sample, sequenced in a study of beta chain features in type 1 diabetes. Sequenced material consisted of expressed TCRB transcripts (all of the isolated RNA was reverse transcribed). This table comes from immunoSEQ multiplex PCR, and its TCRdb copy is limited to in-frame clones, with some not included. Counted here are fewer than 150,000 clones, less than 9% occurring once; the ten biggest clones make up about 1.4%. The sample was central memory CD4+ T cells from blood. The receptors were sampled from a young woman in good health.

The table lists this clone with many counts. V gene TRBV9 combines with J gene TRBJ1-1, with 7 positions matching TRBD1. J was trimmed by 1 base and V by 6 bases; bases with no gene match: 3. Germline-derived CDR1 and CDR2 are SGDLS and YYNGEE. CDR3 length equals 13 residues. DNA of the CDR3: TGTGCCAGCACCAAGGGGGCGAACACTGAAGCTTTCTTT. It is translated as CASTKGANTEAFF.

This clone was recorded a few times. This chain connects TRBV7-8 to TRBJ1-2; 10 positions agree with TRBD1. Per the germline V gene, CDR1 is SGHVS and CDR2 is FQNEAQ. There are 17 residues in the CDR3. Trimming cost V 1 base and J 4 bases; bases outside gene matches: 9. CDR3 in amino acids: CASSLGATGGASYGYTF. The CDR3 DNA follows: TGTGCCAGCAGCTTAGGGGCGACAGGGGGCGCGAGCTATGGCTACACCTTC.

The gene calls are TRBV7-3 and TRBJ1-1; no definite D call. This CDR3 contains 13 residues. The germline V gene encodes CDR1 SGHTA and CDR2 FQGTGA. Deletions cut 5 bases from V and 0 bases from J, with 7 bases between. The CDR3 nucleotides are TGTGCCAGCAGCACCCACATGAACACTGAAGCTTTCTTT. This codes for CASSTHMNTEAFF.

The CDR3 nucleotides are TGCGCCAGCAGCTTGGGGACCGGGACAGGGACTGAAAAACTGTTTTTT. As protein: CASSLGTGTGTEKLFF. The rearrangement uses TRBV5-1 and TRBJ1-4; 9 nucleotides align to TRBD1. CDR1 is SGHRS, CDR2 YFSETQ, per germline. The V and J ends lost 0 bases and 7 bases, in that order; junction bases with no gene match: 7. This CDR3 has 16 residues.

The chain carries TRBV5-1 and TRBJ1-4, with D perhaps matching TRBD1 (6 bases). Germline V gene lookup returns CDR1 SGHRS and CDR2 YFSETQ. Trimming shortened V by 1 base and J by 4 bases, and 11 bases separated the two germline ends. This CDR3 has 15 amino acids. The CDR3 coding sequence is TGCGCCAGCAGCTTGACCCAGGGGCTTAATGAAAAACTGTTTTTT. It yields the protein CASSLTQGLNEKLFF. Full variable domain (rest looked up from reference TRBV5-1 and TRBJ1-4): KAGVTQTPRYLIKTRGQQVTLSCSPISGHRSVSWYQQTPGQGLQFLFEYFSETQRNKGNFPGRFSGRQFSNSRSEMNVSTLELGDSALYLCASSLTQGLNEKLFFGSGTQLSVL.

The rearrangement joins TRBV7-9 to TRBJ2-7; the D gene is possibly TRBD2 (6 bases). Germline V gene data show CDR1 as SEHNR and CDR2 as FQNEAQ (reference sequence). CDR3 length: 14 amino acids. With 2 bases removed from V and 3 bases from J, the gap between germline ends came to 11 bases. CDR3 in amino acids: CASSLSASVYEQYF. The CDR3 nucleotides are TGTGCCAGCAGCTTATCCGCTAGCGTCTACGAGCAGTACTTC.

This chain links TRBV6-5 with TRBJ1-1; D not resolved. Trimming pared 4 bases from V and 1 base from J, leaving 7 bases between. Per germline, CDR1 MNHEY and CDR2 SVGAGI. The length of the CDR3 is 13 residues. DNA for the CDR3: TGTGCCAGCAGTTCGACACAGAACACTGAAGCTTTCTTT. It yields the protein CASSSTQNTEAFF.

The CDR3 loop reads CAYFDRGRGNTIYF. The DNA for the CDR3 is TGTGCCTACTTTGACAGGGGGCGTGGAAACACCATATATTTT. The rearrangement links TRBV30 to TRBJ1-3; TRBD1 agrees at 10 bases. CDR1 is GTSNPN and CDR2 is SVGIG in the germline V gene (reference sequence). V dropped 7 bases and J dropped 3; count of bases not matched to a gene: 6. The CDR3 runs 14 residues.

This clone was observed a few times. The V and J genes are TRBV6-5 and TRBJ1-5; 11 positions agree with TRBD1. The V segment lost 6 bases and the J segment 6 bases; nucleotides outside the gene matches: 7. Germline V gene data show CDR1 as MNHEY and CDR2 as SVGAGI. The CDR3 runs to 15 residues. CDR3 nucleotides: TGTGCCAGCAGCCCGGACAGGGGGCTTGGTCAGCCCCAGCATTTT. Translation: CASSPDRGLGQPQHF.

V is TRBV11-2 and J is TRBJ2-1; 7 bases line up with TRBD2. V lost 1 base, J lost 8 bases, and 8 bases stayed unmatched. There are 15 residues in the CDR3. The V gene's germline CDR1 is SGHAT and CDR2 FQNNGV. The CDR3 DNA reads as TGTGCCAGCAGCTTAGGTAGCGGGCGACATTATGAGCAGTTCTTC. This encodes CASSLGSGRHYEQFF.

The genes are TRBV7-9 and TRBJ1-5; D gene ambiguous. With 4 bases removed from V and 1 base from J, the gap between germline ends came to 8 bases. The CDR3 contains 14 residues. The V gene's germline CDR1 is SEHNR and CDR2 FQNEAQ (reference sequence). The CDR3 region has the DNA TGTGCCAGCAGCTCGGTGGTGAGCAATCAGCCCCAGCATTTT. This sequence encodes CASSSVVSNQPQHF. Variable domain in full (rest from reference TRBV7-9 and TRBJ1-5): DTGVSQNPRHKITKRGQNVTFRCDPISEHNRLYWYRQTLGQGPEFLTYFQNEAQLEKSRLLSDRFSAERPKGSFSTLEIQRTEQGDSAMYLCASSSVVSNQPQHFGDGTRLSIL.

The gene calls are TRBV11-2 and TRBJ1-2; D ambiguous. This CDR3 spans 13 amino acids. Germline V gene data show CDR1 as SGHAT and CDR2 as FQNNGV. With 5 bases removed from V and 2 bases from J, the gap between germline ends came to 9 bases. The CDR3 DNA is TGTGCCAGCAGCACGCCCAGGAACTATGGCTACACCTTC. This translates into CASSTPRNYGYTF.